These 11 T cell receptor beta chains were all obtained from the same sample, sequenced in a study of beta chain features in type 1 diabetes. The sequenced template was cDNA made from the entire isolated RNA. Profiled with immunoSEQ multiplex PCR; TCRdb holds only in-frame clones, not every one. The top ten clones hold about 0.045% of a sample with some 500,000 clones, more than 9.5% of them seen once. What was sequenced was naive CD4+ T cells from blood. All receptors derive from a young woman in good health.

The genes are TRBV7-2 and TRBJ1-1, with D uncertain. CDR3 length: 14 residues. Germline V CDR1 and CDR2: SGHTA, FQGNSA. V was clipped by 2 bases and J by 0 bases, with 7 bases between them. The CDR3 nucleotides are TGTGCCAGCAGCTTAAGTGGGCTGAACACTGAAGCTTTCTTT. Its translation: CASSLSGLNTEAFF.

This clone came up a few times. This chain connects TRBV13 to TRBJ1-1; D remains ambiguous. The CDR3 totals 13 residues. The germline CDR1 and CDR2 sequences are PRHDT and FYEKMQ (reference sequence). Trimming shortened V by 3 bases and J by 4 bases, and 9 bases separated the two germline ends. This CDR3 reads CASSFMQVTEAFF. The DNA of the CDR3 is TGTGCCAGCAGCTTTATGCAGGTCACTGAAGCTTTCTTT.

This clone was seen a handful of times. V and J are TRBV5-1 and TRBJ2-3; TRBD1 is a possible D gene (5 bases). Between the trimmed V and J ends, which lost 1 base and 1 base, there was a span of 10 bases. CDR1 and CDR2 (germline): SGHRS, YFSETQ. The CDR3 length is 15 residues. DNA for the CDR3: TGCGCCAGCAGCTTGAACGCCAGGGGCACAGATACGCAGTATTTT. It translates to CASSLNARGTDTQYF.

The chain carries TRBV5-1 and TRBJ2-3, with D hard to call. The CDR3 totals 15 residues. V lost 1 base and J lost 5, with 14 bases in between. Germline CDR1 SGHRS, CDR2 YFSETQ. CDR3 in DNA: TGCGCCAGCAGCTTGTTTGGCGCCTCAGGAGATACGCAGTATTTT. Its protein is CASSLFGASGDTQYF.

The chain has TRBV4-3 and TRBJ1-1; D unresolved. The CDR3 spans 14 residues. Germline-derived CDR1 and CDR2 are LGHNA and YSLEER. Trimming pared 0 bases from V and 6 bases from J, leaving 11 bases between. CDR3 in DNA: TGCGCCAGCAGCCAAGATTGGGATGCCGCTGAAGCTTTCTTT. Translated, it gives CASSQDWDAAEAFF.

The chain combines TRBV7-9 with TRBJ2-1; TRBD2 matches at 11 bases. J was trimmed by 6 bases and V by 6 bases; bases with no gene match: 7. Per the germline V gene, CDR1 is SEHNR and CDR2 is FQNEAQ (reference sequence). The CDR3 runs 15 residues. The CDR3 coding sequence is TGTGCCAGCAGGAGAGTAGGACTAGCGGGCAATGAGCAGTTCTTC. It codes for CASRRVGLAGNEQFF.

Details on this clone: Additional DNA sequences in this sample encode the identical CDR3. The CDR3: CSVGRANQPQHF. The CDR3 nucleotides read TGCAGCGTTGGGCGGGCCAATCAGCCCCAGCATTTT. The chain recombines TRBV29-1 with TRBJ1-5; no clear D. This CDR3 comprises 12 residues. Deletions cut 4 bases from V and 3 bases from J, with 7 bases between. Germline assignment: CDR1 SQVTM and CDR2 ANQGSEA.

This clone turned up a few times. The J gene is TRBJ2-7, the V gene TRBV9, with TRBD1 identical over 9 bases. Germline trimming cut 3 bases from V and 4 bases from J; bases unmatched to any gene: 8. This CDR3 has 15 residues. CDR1 is SGDLS and CDR2 is YYNGEE in the germline V gene. CDR3 sequence: CASSGGQGEVYEQYF. The DNA of the CDR3 is TGTGCCAGCAGCGGGGGACAGGGTGAAGTTTACGAGCAGTACTTC.

The gene calls are TRBV18 and TRBJ2-1; 8 nucleotides match TRBD2. J gave up 9 bases and V 3 bases, and 10 bases lay outside the gene matches. This CDR3 has 15 amino acids. Per the germline V gene, CDR1 is KGHSH and CDR2 is LQKENI. CDR3 DNA sequence: TGTGCCAGCTCACCGGGACTAGGTACGGGCGGTGAGCAGTTCTTC. This encodes CASSPGLGTGGEQFF.

The genes are TRBV28 and TRBJ2-7; 8 positions match TRBD1. Germline V gives CDR1 MDHEN, CDR2 SYDVKM. With V trimmed by 7 bases and J by 5 bases, 16 bases remained unmatched. The CDR3 sequence is 16 residues long. Here the CDR3 reads CASTPPRGTGPHEQYF. As DNA, the CDR3 is TGTGCCAGCACTCCCCCGAGAGGGACAGGTCCCCACGAGCAGTACTTC.

This clone was seen only a few times. This chain uses TRBV4-2 with TRBJ2-7, with 8 bases fitting TRBD1. Germline V gene sequence: CDR1 LGHNA, CDR2 YNFKEQ. The CDR3 covers 18 residues. The V and J ends lost 0 bases and 5 bases, in that order; junction bases with no gene match: 15. In DNA, the CDR3 is TGTGCCAGCAGCCAAGACACATTCCCGGGACAGGAAGGAAACGAGCAGTACTTC. Protein sequence: CASSQDTFPGQEGNEQYF.